The 25 T cell receptor beta chains presented below share a single source sample, sequenced in a study of Graves' ophthalmopathy and Graves' hyperthyroidism. Researchers took RNA transcripts and amplified TCR beta CDR3 regions from them. First-round RT-PCR relied on HTBI primers, and a second-round multiplex PCR came next. In TCRdb, the multiplex PCR reads were re-called with MiXCR into one record per CDR3 protein. The sample holds 350,000 or so distinct CDR3 sequences, roughly a sixth seen once. Source material: peripheral blood. Receptors were obtained from an adult man with Graves' ophthalmopathy.

At least ten counts were recorded for this clonotype. Relative to the germline gene, one junction end is altered; a read error may explain this. The rearrangement uses TRBV7-7 and TRBJ2-2, with D uncertain. CDR3 length: 16 residues. Germline assignment: CDR1 SSHAT and CDR2 FNYEAQ (reference sequence). The CDR3 DNA follows: TGTGCTAGCAGCTTAGAAGCGACTCTTAACACCGGGGAGCTGTTTTTT. Protein: CASSLEATLNTGELFF.

Many counts were recorded for this clonotype. This sequence joins TRBV2 and TRBJ2-2; 11 positions match TRBD2. Germline loops: CDR1 SNHLY, CDR2 FYNNEI. The length of the CDR3 is 14 residues. Trimming took 5 bases from V and 6 from J; bases not matched to a gene: 2. CDR3 sequence: CASSMTSGAGELFF. The CDR3 DNA is TGTGCCAGCAGTATGACTAGCGGGGCCGGGGAGCTGTTTTTT. Using reference TRBV2 and TRBJ2-2 for the parts outside the CDR3, the full variable domain is EPEVTQTPSHQVTQMGQEVILRCVPISNHLYFYWYRQILGQKVEFLVSFYNNEISEKSEIFDDQFSVERPDGSNFTLKIRSTKLEDSAMYFCASSMTSGAGELFFGEGSRLTVL.

There are many counts of this clonotype. The chain carries TRBV29-1 and TRBJ2-5, with 8 bases that match TRBD1. The CDR3 totals 13 residues. Trimming removed 6 bases from V and 1 base from J; junction bases left unmatched: 4. Looked up from germline, CDR1 is SQVTM and CDR2 is ANQGSEA. In nucleotides, the CDR3 is TGCAGCGTGAAAGGGACAGGCCAAGAGACCCAGTACTTC. Protein: CSVKGTGQETQYF.

This clonotype has ten or more counts. This chain links TRBV10-1 with TRBJ2-7; a possible D gene is TRBD2 (6 bases). The CDR3 is 18 residues long. The germline gives CDR1 WNHNN, CDR2 SYGVQD (reference sequence). Trimming removed 4 bases from V and 0 bases from J, with 22 bases in between. Here the CDR3 reads CASSVLTPPGTGSYEQYF. The CDR3 DNA follows: TGCGCCAGCAGTGTTTTAACACCTCCCGGGACTGGCTCCTACGAGCAGTACTTC.

The chain employs TRBV11-2 and TRBJ2-7; D unclear. CDR3 size: 16 residues. The germline gives CDR1 SGHAT, CDR2 FQNNGV. Trimming removed 4 bases from V and 1 base from J, with 17 bases in between. In DNA form, the CDR3 reads TGTGCCAGCAGCTCATCGGGTCCCGCGCCTTCCTACGAGCAGTACTTC. It is translated as CASSSSGPAPSYEQYF.

This clonotype occurred many times. The chain uses TRBV11-2 and TRBJ1-1; TRBD1 matches at 7 bases. CDR1 is SGHAT, CDR2 FQNNGV, per germline. The CDR3 totals 16 residues. Trimming at V came to 5 bases and at J to 1 base, leaving 10 bases not matched to a gene. The CDR3 loop is CASSALGQSPNTEAFF. The CDR3 DNA reads as TGTGCCAGCAGCGCCCTGGGACAGTCACCGAACACTGAAGCTTTCTTT.

This clonotype was seen many times. The chain employs TRBV6-1 and TRBJ1-1; a weak D match, TRBD1 (6 bases). CDR1 and CDR2 (germline): MNHNS, SASEGT. CDR3 length: 14 amino acids. V was trimmed by 6 bases and J by 10 bases, leaving 21 bases between them. For the CDR3, the DNA is TGTGCCAGCAGCACCAGGGGACTGGCGAAGGGAGCTTTCTTT. Amino acids: CASSTRGLAKGAFF.

Many counts were recorded for this clonotype. The chain employs TRBV11-2 and TRBJ1-2; D ambiguous. Germline V lookup: CDR1 SGHAT, CDR2 FQNNGV. The V gene lost 5 bases and the J gene lost 4 bases, with 11 bases spanning the gap. This CDR3 comprises 13 residues. For the CDR3, the DNA is TGTGCCAGCAGCCCGGGCATTCTCTATGGCTACACCTTC. This gives the protein CASSPGILYGYTF.

The sample holds many counts of this clonotype. The genes are TRBV7-8 and TRBJ1-2; the match to TRBD1 covers 8 bases. The CDR3 loop spans 16 amino acids. Germline values: CDR1 SGHVS, CDR2 FQNEAQ. V was clipped by 1 base and J by 7 bases; unmatched bases: 11. Written as DNA, the CDR3 is TGTGCCAGCAGCTTAGGTCTGGGACAGGCCTCCATTGGCTACACCTTC. This translates into CASSLGLGQASIGYTF.

In this sample, this clonotype turned up many times. CDR3 amino acids: CASRGDTYGYTF. DNA for the CDR3: TGTGCCAGCAGGGGAGACACCTATGGCTACACCTTC. The V and J genes are TRBV12-3 or TRBV12-4 and TRBJ1-2; D call uncertain. The CDR3 consists of 12 residues. Trimming removed 6 bases at V and 4 bases at J, with 9 bases between.

This clonotype was found many times. The rearrangement joins TRBV7-8 to TRBJ1-6; D is unclear. Trimming stripped 5 bases from V and 7 bases from J, with 15 bases between. CDR1 is SGHVS, CDR2 FQNEAQ, per germline. CDR3 length equals 15 residues. The CDR3 DNA reads TGTGCCAGCAGCGCCGCCGGCCCACGGAATTCACCCCTCCACTTT. Amino acids: CASSAAGPRNSPLHF.

This clonotype was detected many times. The chain employs TRBV11-1 and TRBJ2-7; D is perhaps TRBD2 (6 bases). The CDR3 is made up of 16 amino acids. The V gene lost 4 bases and the J gene lost 3 bases, with 19 bases spanning the gap. Per germline, CDR1 SGHAT and CDR2 FQDESV (reference sequence). This chain's CDR3 is CASSSGTSVGGYEQYF. Written as DNA, the CDR3 is TGTGCCAGCAGCTCAGGGACGTCGGTGGGGGGCTACGAGCAGTACTTC.

This sequence joins TRBV6-1 and TRBJ2-2; 8 positions match TRBD2. Germline-derived CDR1 and CDR2 are MNHNS and SASEGT. V shed 8 bases and J 5 bases; nucleotides not matched to a gene: 10. CDR3 length: 15 amino acids. The CDR3 nucleotides are TGTGCCAGCTTTACGACGGGGGGGAGAACCGGGGAGCTGTTTTTT. This encodes CASFTTGGRTGELFF.

This clonotype was seen repeatedly, ten times or more. This rearrangement joins TRBV4-2 to TRBJ1-2, with 8 bases aligning to TRBD1. This CDR3 comprises 15 residues. With V trimmed by 1 base and J by 2 bases, 3 bases remained unmatched. Germline V gene data show CDR1 as LGHNA and CDR2 as YNFKEQ. Here the CDR3 reads CASSQADRANYGYTF. For the CDR3, the DNA is TGTGCCAGCAGCCAAGCGGACAGGGCCAACTATGGCTACACCTTC.

This clonotype was observed at least ten times. This chain joins TRBV6-2 or TRBV6-3 and TRBJ1-2; D not resolved. The germline V gene encodes CDR1 MNHEY and CDR2 SVGEGT. CDR3 length: 11 residues. The ends were cut back, 2 bases at V and 6 bases at J, with 4 bases in the middle. As DNA, the CDR3 is TGTGCCAGCAGTTACAAGCATGGCTACACCTTC. This gives the protein CASSYKHGYTF.

Concerning this clonotype itself: One end of the junction is discordant with germline, which a read error may explain. The J gene is TRBJ2-7, the V gene TRBV30; D ambiguous. The CDR3 is made up of 12 amino acids. CDR1 and CDR2 from the germline V gene are GTSNPN and SVGIG (reference sequence). The CDR3 DNA reads as TGTGCCTGGACTAACCACTTTTACGAGCAGTCCTTC. Protein: CAWTNHFYEQSF.

Ten or more counts support this clonotype. The chain is built from TRBV20-1 and TRBJ2-7; 8 nucleotides match TRBD1. This CDR3 has 16 residues. Germline V CDR1 and CDR2: DFQATT, SNEGSKA (reference sequence). Trimming cost V 1 base and J 7 bases; bases outside gene matches: 15. The CDR3 loop is CSARAEKGTGYQEQYF. The DNA of the CDR3 is TGCAGTGCTAGAGCGGAAAAAGGGACAGGATATCAGGAGCAGTACTTC.

This clonotype was seen repeatedly, ten times or more. This chain links TRBV29-1 with TRBJ1-1, with D uncertain. This CDR3 is built from 12 residues. Per the germline V gene, CDR1 is SQVTM and CDR2 is ANQGSEA. V lost 2 bases, J lost 3 bases, and 7 bases lay in between. Written as DNA, the CDR3 is TGCAGCGTTGAACTTTCATACACTGAAGCTTTCTTT. As protein: CSVELSYTEAFF.

V and J are TRBV6-1 and TRBJ2-5; D remains unclear. Germline CDR1 is MNHNS and CDR2 is SASEGT. V lost 6 bases to trimming and J lost 4 bases, with 12 bases between them. The CDR3 is 13 residues long. The CDR3 DNA reads TGTGCCAGCAGCCAGGACCCTCGAGAGACCCAGTACTTC. This sequence encodes CASSQDPRETQYF.

This clonotype was observed many times. This chain joins TRBV19 and TRBJ1-5; D not resolved. The CDR3 consists of 15 residues. With 3 bases removed from V and 0 bases from J, the gap between germline ends came to 9 bases. In germline, CDR1 is LNHDA, CDR2 SQIVND (reference sequence). The CDR3 sequence: CASSIVGYSNQPQHF. CDR3 DNA sequence: TGTGCCAGTAGTATTGTGGGATATAGCAATCAGCCCCAGCATTTT.

The sample holds many counts of this clonotype. This sequence joins TRBV27 and TRBJ2-7, with a possible D match to TRBD2 (5 bases). From germline, CDR1 is MNHEY and CDR2 SMNVEV (reference sequence). Trimming took 3 bases from V and 4 from J, leaving 10 bases between them. The CDR3 extends over 13 amino acids. The CDR3, as DNA: TGTGCCAGCAGTTTCGGTAGCGTTTACGAGCAGTACTTC. Protein product: CASSFGSVYEQYF.

This clonotype showed up many times. The CDR3 reads CSVRTSGIINEQYF. The CDR3 DNA is TGCAGCGTTCGGACTAGCGGGATTATCAACGAGCAGTACTTC. The chain employs TRBV29-1 and TRBJ2-7; 12 nucleotides match TRBD2. Germline lookup yields CDR1 SQVTM and CDR2 ANQGSEA. The CDR3 loop spans 14 amino acids. V shed 5 bases and J 5 bases; nucleotides not matched to a gene: 7.

Many counts were recorded for this clonotype. Since a much larger clone is just one base distant, this may be a read error. The chain recombines TRBV6-5 with TRBJ2-7; D is ambiguous. The V and J ends lost 2 bases and 9 bases respectively, with 8 bases between them. The CDR3 consists of 11 residues. The V gene's germline CDR1 is MNHEY and CDR2 SVGAGI. In DNA form, the CDR3 reads TGTGCCAGCAGTTACAAGGGCGGGCAGTACTTC. Its protein product is CASSYKGGQYF.

There are many counts of this clonotype. The CDR3 nucleotides are TGCAGCGTTATCGGCAGCGAAAACATTCAGTACTTC. It yields the protein CSVIGSENIQYF. The chain uses TRBV29-1 and TRBJ2-4; D is undetermined. V lost 5 bases, J lost 5 bases, and 10 bases lay in between. The CDR3 is 12 amino acids. The germline gives CDR1 SQVTM, CDR2 ANQGSEA.

This clonotype was seen repeatedly, ten times or more. The chain uses TRBV6-1 and TRBJ1-1; 8 nucleotides line up with TRBD1. The CDR3 loop spans 15 amino acids. Germline V gives CDR1 MNHNS, CDR2 SASEGT. Trimming cost V 6 bases and J 4 bases; bases outside gene matches: 10. CDR3: CASRSSGGSSTEAFF. The DNA for the CDR3 is TGTGCCAGCAGATCTTCAGGGGGCTCGAGCACTGAAGCTTTCTTT.